The 29 T cell receptor beta chains reported below all come from one sample, sequenced in a study of blood T cell repertoires in COVID-19. Generated by immunoSEQ multiplex PCR, the TCRdb table keeps only in-frame clones and is missing some. The table shows approximately 270,000 clones, with 70% to 90% occurring only once. Specimen: PBMCs or T cells enriched from blood (not recorded which). The receptors were gathered from a woman between 50 and 59 years old who had recovered from COVID-19.

This clone was seen once. This rearrangement joins TRBV5-1 to TRBJ1-5, with D uncertain. V gave up 0 bases and J gave up 6 bases, with 10 bases separating them. The CDR3 loop spans 14 amino acids. CDR1 is SGHRS and CDR2 is YFSETQ in the germline V gene. This CDR3 reads CASSLAVGVQPQHF. CDR3 nucleotide sequence: TGCGCCAGCAGCTTGGCCGTGGGAGTTCAGCCCCAGCATTTT.

The table lists this clone with a few counts. This chain's CDR3 is CASRWVEDSPLHF. The CDR3 DNA follows: TGTGCCAGCAGGTGGGTGGAGGATTCACCCCTCCACTTT. The V and J genes are TRBV28 and TRBJ1-6; D not certain. The CDR3 loop spans 13 amino acids. Trimming removed 6 bases from V and 8 bases from J, with 11 bases in between. Germline CDR1 is MDHEN and CDR2 is SYDVKM. The variable domain in full, with the rest retrieved from reference TRBV28 and TRBJ1-6, is DVKVTQSSRYLVKRTGEKVFLECVQDMDHENMFWYRQDPGLGLRLIYFSYDVKMKEKGDIPEGYSVSREKKERFSLILESASTNQTSMYLCASRWVEDSPLHFGNGTRLTVT.

This rearrangement joins TRBV28 to TRBJ1-2, with D tentatively TRBD1 (5 bases). Trimming took 4 bases from V and 4 from J, leaving 7 bases between them. The germline V gene has CDR1 MDHEN and CDR2 SYDVKM. This CDR3 has 12 amino acids. CDR3 DNA: TGTGCCAGCAGTTCGACAGTCTATGGCTACACCTTC. Translating gives CASSSTVYGYTF.

The chain employs TRBV20-1 and TRBJ1-3; no definite D call. Germline V CDR1 and CDR2: DFQATT, SNEGSKA (reference sequence). V was clipped by 8 bases and J by 4 bases, with 9 bases between them. This CDR3 contains 11 residues. DNA of the CDR3: TGCAGTAGCAAGCGGGGAAACACCATATATTTT. The encoded protein is CSSKRGNTIYF.

Comment on this clone: The identical CDR3 is also encoded by other nucleotide sequences in the sample. V is TRBV5-1 and J is TRBJ2-3; TRBD1 might be the D (6 bases). Germline loops: CDR1 SGHRS, CDR2 YFSETQ. The CDR3 spans 14 residues. V was shortened by 1 base and J by 1 base, with 7 bases between the two germline ends. The CDR3 DNA reads as TGCGCCAGCAGCTTGCCAGGGGGCACAGATACGCAGTATTTT. The encoded protein is CASSLPGGTDTQYF.

The chain has TRBV19 and TRBJ2-2; 9 nucleotides line up with TRBD2. The length of the CDR3 is 16 residues. With 5 bases clipped from V and 6 bases from J, the junction kept 10 bases outside the gene matches. Germline assignment: CDR1 LNHDA and CDR2 SQIVND (reference sequence). The CDR3 spells CASSFLAGNLPGELFF. CDR3 bases: TGTGCCAGTAGTTTTCTAGCGGGAAACTTGCCCGGGGAGCTGTTTTTT. The whole variable domain, remainder taken from reference TRBV19 and TRBJ2-2, is DGGITQSPKYLFRKEGQNVTLSCEQNLNHDAMYWYRQDPGQGLRLIYYSQIVNDFQKGDIAEGYSVSREKKESFPLTVTSAQKNPTAFYLCASSFLAGNLPGELFFGEGSRLTVL.

Turning to this clone: At one boundary the junction diverges from the germline segment, which might be a read error. CDR3 residues: CASRAPLGSFYDEQFF. The DNA of the CDR3 is TGTGCCAGCAGGGCCCCTCTCGGGTCCTTCTACGATGAGCAGTTCTTC. The V gene is TRBV27, the J gene TRBJ2-1; D is unresolved. This CDR3 spans 16 amino acids. Germline V gene data show CDR1 as MNHEY and CDR2 as SMNVEV (reference sequence).

The V and J genes are TRBV5-1 and TRBJ1-1; 7 bases are shared with TRBD1. This CDR3 region has 14 residues. The V gene's germline CDR1 is SGHRS and CDR2 YFSETQ. V was pared by 5 bases and J by 5 bases, with 9 bases of the junction left unmatched. The CDR3 region has the DNA TGCGCCAGCAGTCCAGGGACAGTGGGGACTGAAGCTTTCTTT. It encodes CASSPGTVGTEAFF.

The chain is built from TRBV9 and TRBJ2-5, with 8 nucleotides matching TRBD1. The CDR3 consists of 16 residues. In germline, CDR1 is SGDLS, CDR2 YYNGEE. J lost 3 bases, V lost 1 base, and 8 bases had no gene match. The CDR3 region is CASSVSAAGGKETQYF. In DNA form, the CDR3 reads TGTGCCAGCAGCGTATCGGCGGCAGGGGGCAAAGAGACCCAGTACTTC.

This chain connects TRBV3-1 (or the pseudogene TRBV3-2) to TRBJ1-4, with 8 bases fitting TRBD1. V was pared by 3 bases and J by 1 base, with 1 base of the junction left unmatched. CDR1 and CDR2 from the germline V gene are LGHDT and YNNKEL (reference sequence). The CDR3 has 15 residues. In nucleotides, the CDR3 is TGTGCCAGCAGCCACAGGGGGCGAACTAATGAAAAACTGTTTTTT. It specifies CASSHRGRTNEKLFF.

This clone was seen only once. V gene TRBV28 combines with J gene TRBJ2-7; D is ambiguous. In germline, CDR1 is MDHEN, CDR2 SYDVKM. The ends were cut back, 5 bases at V and 0 bases at J, with 5 bases in the middle. The CDR3 is 12 residues long. The CDR3 sequence is CASSLSSYEQYF. CDR3 DNA: TGTGCCAGCAGTCTTAGCTCCTACGAGCAGTACTTC.

The J gene is TRBJ1-1, the V gene TRBV2; no definite D call. CDR1 SNHLY and CDR2 FYNNEI come from the germline V gene. There are 12 residues in the CDR3. Trimming pared 6 bases from V and 2 bases from J, leaving 7 bases between. The CDR3 loop reads CASRTGNTEAFF. The CDR3 nucleotides are TGTGCCAGCAGGACGGGAAACACTGAAGCTTTCTTT.

The rearrangement joins TRBV28 to TRBJ1-3; D unclear. V was trimmed by 3 bases and J by 0 bases, leaving 12 bases between them. From germline, CDR1 is MDHEN and CDR2 SYDVKM. The CDR3 has 16 amino acids. The CDR3 loop is CASSFVSFNSGNTIYF. CDR3 bases: TGTGCCAGCAGTTTTGTTTCGTTTAACTCTGGAAACACCATATATTTT.

The chain is built from TRBV20-1 and TRBJ2-5; the match to TRBD2 covers 7 bases. V gave up 3 bases and J gave up 2 bases; unmatched junction bases: 12. CDR1 and CDR2 from the germline V gene are DFQATT and SNEGSKA (reference sequence). The CDR3 sequence is 16 residues long. The CDR3: CSASWRAGVQQETQYF. Here the CDR3 DNA reads TGCAGTGCTAGTTGGAGGGCGGGGGTTCAACAAGAGACCCAGTACTTC.

The V and J genes are TRBV5-1 and TRBJ1-1; perhaps TRBD1 as D (5 bases). Germline-derived CDR1 and CDR2 are SGHRS and YFSETQ. This CDR3 is 15 amino acids long. V was shortened by 0 bases and J by 4 bases, with 13 bases between the two germline ends. The CDR3 DNA reads TGCGCCAGCAGCTTGGGCCAGGGCAGATTCACTGAAGCTTTCTTT. It specifies CASSLGQGRFTEAFF.

This clone was picked up a small number of times. The J gene is TRBJ2-3, the V gene TRBV10-3; D possibly corresponds to TRBD1 (5 bases). The CDR3 is 13 amino acids. Germline loops: CDR1 ENHRY, CDR2 SYGVKD. V was shortened by 6 bases and J by 0 bases, with 7 bases between the two germline ends. CDR3 in DNA: TGTGCCATCAGAGGGGTTAGCACAGATACGCAGTATTTT. Translating it yields CAIRGVSTDTQYF.

There are a few counts of this clone. The rearrangement links TRBV10-1 to TRBJ1-1; 7 nucleotides agree with TRBD1. CDR1 and CDR2 from the germline V gene are WNHNN and SYGVQD (reference sequence). CDR3 length: 14 residues. V shed 4 bases and J 1 base; nucleotides not matched to a gene: 3. CDR3: CASSGGTENTEAFF. CDR3 bases: TGCGCCAGCAGTGGCGGGACAGAGAACACTGAAGCTTTCTTT.

The chain is built from TRBV2 and TRBJ1-5; perhaps TRBD1 as D (6 bases). Deletions cut 7 bases from V and 0 bases from J, with 13 bases between. The CDR3 is made up of 15 amino acids. Germline-derived CDR1 and CDR2 are SNHLY and FYNNEI. The CDR3 DNA is TGTGCCAGCAATGCCGGGACATATAGCAATCAGCCCCAGCATTTT. It yields the protein CASNAGTYSNQPQHF.

The rearrangement joins TRBV4-1 to TRBJ2-7; 9 positions agree with TRBD1. The junction had 3 bases not matched to a gene; V was cut back by 4 bases and J by 5 bases. This CDR3 is built from 13 residues. Germline V gene sequence: CDR1 MGHRA, CDR2 YSYEKL. CDR3 DNA sequence: TGCGCCAGCAGCCCGAGGACAGGGGACGAGCAGTACTTC. Translation: CASSPRTGDEQYF.

V is TRBV28 and J is TRBJ2-1, with D possibly being TRBD1 (5 bases). V was clipped by 3 bases and J by 9 bases, with 12 bases between them. Per germline, CDR1 MDHEN and CDR2 SYDVKM. The CDR3 contains 13 residues. In DNA form, the CDR3 reads TGTGCCAGCAGTTTGTCTCAGGGAACTGAGCAGTTCTTC. Protein product: CASSLSQGTEQFF.

This clone showed up just once. This rearrangement joins TRBV4-1 to TRBJ2-1, with a possible D match to TRBD2 (6 bases). Deletions cut 2 bases from V and 0 bases from J, with 17 bases between. CDR3 size: 18 residues. In germline, CDR1 is MGHRA, CDR2 YSYEKL. The CDR3 spells CASSQQLADTSSYNEQFF. In nucleotides, the CDR3 is TGCGCCAGCAGCCAACAACTAGCCGATACGAGCTCCTACAATGAGCAGTTCTTC.

The J gene is TRBJ2-1, the V gene TRBV27; 7 bases fit TRBD1. The CDR3 totals 14 residues. From germline, CDR1 is MNHEY and CDR2 SMNVEV (reference sequence). The V segment lost 5 bases and the J segment 4 bases; nucleotides outside the gene matches: 5. The CDR3 region has the DNA TGTGCCAGCAGTCCGACAGGGACATACAATGAGCAGTTCTTC. It is translated as CASSPTGTYNEQFF.

The chain uses TRBV29-1 and TRBJ1-1; D might be TRBD1 (6 bases). The CDR3 consists of 12 residues. The V end lost 7 bases, the J end lost 8 bases, and 17 bases lay between the germline ends. CDR1 and CDR2 from the germline V gene are SQVTM and ANQGSEA. The CDR3 region is CSAKDREQEAFF. The CDR3 region has the DNA TGCAGCGCTAAGGACAGAGAGCAAGAAGCTTTCTTT.

This chain joins TRBV5-5 and TRBJ2-2; D remains unclear. With 1 base removed from V and 4 bases from J, the gap between germline ends came to 8 bases. This CDR3 region has 14 residues. Germline V CDR1 and CDR2: SGHKS, YYEKEE (reference sequence). The DNA for the CDR3 is TGTGCCAGCAGCTTGACAGTCACCACCGGGGAGCTGTTTTTT. Its protein product is CASSLTVTTGELFF.

The gene calls are TRBV7-6 and TRBJ2-1; maybe TRBD2 (6 bases). The CDR3 has 17 amino acids. V was pared by 0 bases and J by 2 bases, with 14 bases between. Looked up from germline, CDR1 is SGHVS and CDR2 is FNYEAQ. The CDR3 here is CASSLAASGLTYNEQFF. The CDR3 DNA reads as TGTGCCAGCAGCTTAGCTGCGAGCGGGCTTACCTACAATGAGCAGTTCTTC.

The V and J genes are TRBV10-1 and TRBJ2-7, with 9 bases that match TRBD2. Germline CDR1 and CDR2: WNHNN and SYGVQD (reference sequence). The junction had 8 bases not matched to a gene; V was cut back by 3 bases and J by 5 bases. This CDR3 is built from 15 residues. The CDR3 here is CASSESGGRANEQYF. CDR3 sequence (DNA): TGCGCCAGCAGTGAATCTGGCGGGAGGGCCAACGAGCAGTACTTC.

The J gene is TRBJ2-1, the V gene TRBV29-1; 8 bases fit TRBD2. J gave up 7 bases and V 7 bases, and 15 bases lay outside the gene matches. The CDR3 has 15 amino acids. Germline loops: CDR1 SQVTM, CDR2 ANQGSEA. CDR3 in amino acids: CSARSQAGAVNEQFF. The CDR3 DNA reads as TGCAGCGCCCGATCCCAAGCGGGAGCGGTGAATGAGCAGTTCTTC.

The gene calls are TRBV18 and TRBJ2-7; TRBD2 matches 9 bases. This CDR3 spans 16 amino acids. The germline V gene encodes CDR1 KGHSH and CDR2 LQKENI. Germline trimming cut 1 base from V and 2 bases from J; bases unmatched to any gene: 6. This CDR3 reads CASSPLPSGMTYEQYF. The CDR3 nucleotides read TGTGCCAGCTCACCACTCCCTAGCGGGATGACCTACGAGCAGTACTTC.

This clone has just a few counts. The rearrangement joins TRBV29-1 to TRBJ2-1; 8 positions agree with TRBD1. Germline CDR1 reads SQVTM; CDR2 reads ANQGSEA. Trimming removed 7 bases from V and 3 bases from J; junction bases left unmatched: 5. The CDR3 extends over 13 amino acids. This CDR3 reads CSATDRVYNEQFF. The CDR3 DNA follows: TGCAGCGCAACGGACAGGGTCTACAATGAGCAGTTCTTC.